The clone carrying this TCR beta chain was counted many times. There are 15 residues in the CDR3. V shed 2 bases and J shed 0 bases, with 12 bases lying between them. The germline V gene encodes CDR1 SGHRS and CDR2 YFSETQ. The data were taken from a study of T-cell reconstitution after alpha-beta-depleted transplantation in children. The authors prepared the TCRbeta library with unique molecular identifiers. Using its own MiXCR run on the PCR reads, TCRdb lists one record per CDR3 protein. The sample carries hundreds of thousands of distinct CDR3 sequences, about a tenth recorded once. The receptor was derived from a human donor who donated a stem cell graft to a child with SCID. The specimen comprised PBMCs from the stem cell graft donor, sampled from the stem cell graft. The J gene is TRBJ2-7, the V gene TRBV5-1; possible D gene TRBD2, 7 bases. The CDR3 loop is CASSFDGGPSYEQYF. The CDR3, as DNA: TGCGCCAGCAGCTTCGACGGGGGGCCCTCCTACGAGCAGTACTTC.